Below are 6 T cell receptor beta chains sequenced from a single sample in a study of post-analysis software for immune sequencing data. General observations from the study: A handful of TRBV segments appeared more often in patients than in controls, and TRBV5-6, TRBV5-1 and TRBV20-1 were among these.

Unique molecular identifiers tagged the TCR beta cDNA libraries. From the PCR reads, TCRdb called clonotypes with MiXCR, one entry per CDR3 protein. The sample lists hundreds of thousands of distinct CDR3 sequences, just under 30% occurring once. Antigens of these TCRs are unknown. Material: blood. Receptors were obtained from a girl aged 5-17 years with multiple sclerosis.

J is TRBJ1-2 and V is TRBV20-1, with D maybe TRBD1 (5 bases). CDR3 length: 18 residues. Trimming took 6 bases from V and 0 from J, leaving 26 bases between them. The germline V gene encodes CDR1 DFQATT and CDR2 SNEGSKA (reference sequence). The CDR3 reads CSARTSIDSRGANYGYTF. The CDR3 DNA reads TGCAGTGCCAGAACGAGTATAGACAGTCGCGGAGCTAACTATGGCTACACCTTC.

In this sample, this clonotype turned up a few times. The chain recombines TRBV15 with TRBJ2-7; a weak D match, TRBD1 (6 bases). V was shortened by 8 bases and J by 0 bases, with 11 bases between the two germline ends. CDR3 length: 13 amino acids. Germline loops: CDR1 LNHNV, CDR2 YYDKDF (reference sequence). The CDR3 nucleotides read TGTGCCACCGAAGACAGGTTCTCCTACGAGCAGTACTTC. This codes for CATEDRFSYEQYF.

The genes are TRBV29-1 and TRBJ2-1; the D is unclear. Germline CDR1 and CDR2: SQVTM and ANQGSEA. Deletions cut 3 bases from V and 14 bases from J, with 11 bases between. The CDR3 has 10 residues. The CDR3 here is CSVEGKPEFF. CDR3 coding DNA: TGCAGCGTTGAGGGCAAACCAGAGTTCTTC.

This clonotype was detected only once. This sequence joins TRBV10-3 and TRBJ2-3, with D perhaps matching TRBD1 or TRBD2 (7 bases each). V dropped 8 bases and J dropped 6 bases, with 15 bases sitting between them. This CDR3 contains 13 residues. From germline, CDR1 is ENHRY and CDR2 SYGVKD. The CDR3 loop reads CAIGAGGEDTQYF. The CDR3 DNA reads as TGTGCCATCGGGGCAGGGGGGGAGGATACGCAGTATTTT.

This clonotype was found a few times. The rearrangement links TRBV7-2 to TRBJ2-7; 7 bases are shared with TRBD2. Per the germline V gene, CDR1 is SGHTA and CDR2 is FQGNSA. The CDR3 spans 15 residues. V was clipped by 0 bases and J by 5 bases; unmatched bases: 7. The CDR3 is CASSLAHGRFDEQYF. The CDR3 DNA reads TGTGCCAGCAGCTTAGCGCACGGGAGGTTCGACGAGCAGTACTTC.

This clonotype has just a few counts. V usage is TRBV5-5 and J usage is TRBJ2-1; D is unresolved. The germline gives CDR1 SGHKS, CDR2 YYEKEE (reference sequence). V was trimmed by 7 bases and J by 5 bases, leaving 10 bases between them. The CDR3 consists of 12 residues. As DNA, the CDR3 is TGTGCCAGCGGCAGGATAGACAATGAGCAGTTCTTC. This gives the protein CASGRIDNEQFF.